This T cell receptor (beta chain) was identified during a study of blood T cell repertoires in COVID-19. Study context: In each case, the material was cDNA or gDNA derived from T cells, B-cell-depleted T cells, or PBMCs.

Participants had their cohort set by participant-reported clinical history. Cohort 3 donors counted as recovered after two negative PCRs, clearance, or resolved symptoms. V lost 3 bases and J lost 0, with 9 bases in between. CDR1 is MGHDK, CDR2 SYGVNS, per germline. There are 15 residues in the CDR3. Clones were sequenced by immunoSEQ multiplex PCR, and TCRdb holds only the in-frame ones, with some missing. The top ten clones hold roughly 12% of a sample with 110,000 to 150,000 clones, around 87% of them seen once. The sequenced sample consisted of PBMCs or T cells enriched from blood (not recorded which). This sequence was found in a man in his sixties who had recovered from COVID-19. The rearrangement joins TRBV25-1 to TRBJ2-1; TRBD2 might be the D (5 bases). The CDR3 reads CASSEAGRSYNEQFF. DNA for the CDR3: TGTGCCAGCAGTGAGGCGGGCCGCTCCTACAATGAGCAGTTCTTC.